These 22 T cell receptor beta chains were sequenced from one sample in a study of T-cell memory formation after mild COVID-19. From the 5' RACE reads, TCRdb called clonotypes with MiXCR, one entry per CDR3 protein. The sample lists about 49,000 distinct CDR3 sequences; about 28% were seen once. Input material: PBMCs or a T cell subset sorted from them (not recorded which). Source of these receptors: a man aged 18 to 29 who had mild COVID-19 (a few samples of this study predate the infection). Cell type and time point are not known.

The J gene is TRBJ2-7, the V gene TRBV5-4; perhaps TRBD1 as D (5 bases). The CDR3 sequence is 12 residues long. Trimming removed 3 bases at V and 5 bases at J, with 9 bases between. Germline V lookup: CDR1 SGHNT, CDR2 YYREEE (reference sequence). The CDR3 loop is CASSSEGDEQYF. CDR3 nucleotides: TGTGCCAGCAGCTCGGAAGGGGACGAGCAGTACTTC.

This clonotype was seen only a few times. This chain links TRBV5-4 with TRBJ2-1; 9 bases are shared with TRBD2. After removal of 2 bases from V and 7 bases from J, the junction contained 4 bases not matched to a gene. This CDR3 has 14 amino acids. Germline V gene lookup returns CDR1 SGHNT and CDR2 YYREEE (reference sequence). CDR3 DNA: TGTGCCAGCAGCTTTGTCCTAGCGGGGAATGAGCAGTTCTTC. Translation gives CASSFVLAGNEQFF.

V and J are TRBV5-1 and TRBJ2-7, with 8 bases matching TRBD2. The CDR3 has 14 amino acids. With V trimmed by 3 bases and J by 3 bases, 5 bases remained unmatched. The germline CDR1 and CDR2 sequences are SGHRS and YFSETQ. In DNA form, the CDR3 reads TGCGCCAGCAGCTCCCGGGGGGGGCTCTACGAGCAGTACTTC. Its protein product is CASSSRGGLYEQYF. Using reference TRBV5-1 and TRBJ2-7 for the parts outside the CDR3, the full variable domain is KAGVTQTPRYLIKTRGQQVTLSCSPISGHRSVSWYQQTPGQGLQFLFEYFSETQRNKGNFPGRFSGRQFSNSRSEMNVSTLELGDSALYLCASSSRGGLYEQYFGPGTRLTVT.

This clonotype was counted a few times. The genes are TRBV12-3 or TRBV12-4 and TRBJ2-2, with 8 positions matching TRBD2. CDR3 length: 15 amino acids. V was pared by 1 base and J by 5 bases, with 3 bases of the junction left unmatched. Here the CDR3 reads CASSLGIAGTGELFF. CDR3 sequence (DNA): TGTGCCAGCAGTTTAGGGATAGCGGGGACCGGGGAGCTGTTTTTT.

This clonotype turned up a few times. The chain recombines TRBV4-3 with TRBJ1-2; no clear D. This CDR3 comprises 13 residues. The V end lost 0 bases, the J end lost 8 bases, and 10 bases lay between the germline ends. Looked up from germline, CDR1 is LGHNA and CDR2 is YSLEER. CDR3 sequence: CASSQDKAEGYTF. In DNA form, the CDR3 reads TGCGCCAGCAGCCAAGATAAAGCGGAGGGCTACACCTTC.

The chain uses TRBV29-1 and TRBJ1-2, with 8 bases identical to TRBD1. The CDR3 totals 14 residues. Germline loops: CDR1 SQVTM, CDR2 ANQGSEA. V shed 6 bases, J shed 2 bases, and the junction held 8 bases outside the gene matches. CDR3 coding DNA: TGCAGCGTCTCAGGGGGCGGGATAAACTATGGCTACACCTTC. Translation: CSVSGGGINYGYTF.

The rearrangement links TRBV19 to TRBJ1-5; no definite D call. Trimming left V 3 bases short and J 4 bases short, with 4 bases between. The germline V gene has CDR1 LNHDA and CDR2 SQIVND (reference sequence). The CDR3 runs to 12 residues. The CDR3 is CASSMGNQPQHF. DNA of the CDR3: TGTGCCAGTAGTATGGGGAATCAGCCCCAGCATTTT.

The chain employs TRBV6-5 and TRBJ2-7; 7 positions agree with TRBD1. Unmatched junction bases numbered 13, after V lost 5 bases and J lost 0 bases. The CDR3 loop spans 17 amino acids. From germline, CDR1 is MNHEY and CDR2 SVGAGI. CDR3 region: CASSRHLGTVNSYEQYF. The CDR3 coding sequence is TGTGCCAGCAGTCGCCATCTCGGGACAGTCAACTCCTACGAGCAGTACTTC.

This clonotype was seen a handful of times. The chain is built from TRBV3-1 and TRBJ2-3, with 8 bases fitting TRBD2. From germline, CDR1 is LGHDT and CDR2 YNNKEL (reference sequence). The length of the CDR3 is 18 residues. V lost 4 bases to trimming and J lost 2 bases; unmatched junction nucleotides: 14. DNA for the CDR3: TGTGCCAGCAGCCCCCTCCCTGCAGCGGGGGAGTCCACAGATACGCAGTATTTT. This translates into CASSPLPAAGESTDTQYF.

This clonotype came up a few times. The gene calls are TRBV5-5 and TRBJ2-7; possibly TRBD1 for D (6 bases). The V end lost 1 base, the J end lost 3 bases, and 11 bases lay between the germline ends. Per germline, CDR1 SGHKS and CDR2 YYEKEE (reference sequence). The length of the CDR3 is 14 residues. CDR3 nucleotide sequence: TGTGCCAGCAGCTTGCCCCAGGGGAGCTACGAGCAGTACTTC. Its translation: CASSLPQGSYEQYF.

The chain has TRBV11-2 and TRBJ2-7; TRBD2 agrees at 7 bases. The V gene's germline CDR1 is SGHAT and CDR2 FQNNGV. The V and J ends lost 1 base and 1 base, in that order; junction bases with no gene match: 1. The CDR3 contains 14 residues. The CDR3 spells CASSLAGGSYEQYV. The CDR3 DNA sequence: TGTGCCAGCAGCTTAGCGGGGGGATCCTACGAGCAGTACGTC.

CDR3 loop: CASSLGVGGRTEAFF. The DNA of the CDR3 is TGTGCCAGCAGCTTGGGGGTAGGGGGAAGGACTGAAGCTTTCTTT. The rearrangement links TRBV7-2 to TRBJ1-1, with D maybe TRBD1 (6 bases). V was pared by 3 bases and J by 5 bases, with 16 bases between. This CDR3 is 15 amino acids long. CDR1 is SGHTA and CDR2 is FQGNSA in the germline V gene. Complete variable domain (other parts from reference TRBV7-2 and TRBJ1-1): GAGVSQSPSNKVTEKGKDVELRCDPISGHTALYWYRQSLGQGLEFLIYFQGNSAPDKSGLPSDRFSAERTGGSVSTLTIQRTQQEDSAVYLCASSLGVGGRTEAFFGQGTRLTVV.

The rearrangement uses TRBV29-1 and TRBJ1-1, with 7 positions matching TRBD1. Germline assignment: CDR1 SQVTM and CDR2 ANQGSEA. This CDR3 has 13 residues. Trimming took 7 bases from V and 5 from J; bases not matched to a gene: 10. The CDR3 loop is CSALQGSGTEAFF. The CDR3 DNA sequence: TGCAGCGCCCTACAGGGGTCGGGAACTGAAGCTTTCTTT.

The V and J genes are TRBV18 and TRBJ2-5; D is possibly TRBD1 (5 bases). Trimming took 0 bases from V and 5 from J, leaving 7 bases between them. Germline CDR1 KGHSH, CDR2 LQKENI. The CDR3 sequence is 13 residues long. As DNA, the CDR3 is TGTGCCAGCTCACCACCCGCAGGGGAGACCCAGTACTTC. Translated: CASSPPAGETQYF.

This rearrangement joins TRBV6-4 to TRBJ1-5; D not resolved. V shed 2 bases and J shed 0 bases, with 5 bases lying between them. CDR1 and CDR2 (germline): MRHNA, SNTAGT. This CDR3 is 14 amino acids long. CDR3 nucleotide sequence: TGTGCCAGCAGTGACAGCTATAGCAATCAGCCCCAGCATTTT. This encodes CASSDSYSNQPQHF.

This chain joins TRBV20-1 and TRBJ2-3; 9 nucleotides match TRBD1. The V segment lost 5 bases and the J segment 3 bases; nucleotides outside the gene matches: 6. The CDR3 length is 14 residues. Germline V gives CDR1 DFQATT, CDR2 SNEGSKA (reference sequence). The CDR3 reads CSAHRGLLTDTQYF. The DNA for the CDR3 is TGCAGTGCTCACAGGGGGCTGTTGACAGATACGCAGTATTTT.

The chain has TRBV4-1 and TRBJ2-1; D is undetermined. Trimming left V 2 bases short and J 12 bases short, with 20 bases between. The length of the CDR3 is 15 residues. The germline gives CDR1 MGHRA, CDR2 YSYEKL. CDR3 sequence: CASSQKAGSVLRQFF. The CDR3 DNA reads TGCGCCAGCAGCCAAAAGGCCGGGTCGGTTCTGAGGCAGTTCTTC.

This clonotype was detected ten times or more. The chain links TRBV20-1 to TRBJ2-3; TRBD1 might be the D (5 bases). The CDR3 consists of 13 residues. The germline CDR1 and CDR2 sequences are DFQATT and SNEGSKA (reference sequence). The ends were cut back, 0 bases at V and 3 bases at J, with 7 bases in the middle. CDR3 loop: CSARDRETDTQYF. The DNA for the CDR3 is TGCAGTGCTAGAGACAGGGAAACAGATACGCAGTATTTT.

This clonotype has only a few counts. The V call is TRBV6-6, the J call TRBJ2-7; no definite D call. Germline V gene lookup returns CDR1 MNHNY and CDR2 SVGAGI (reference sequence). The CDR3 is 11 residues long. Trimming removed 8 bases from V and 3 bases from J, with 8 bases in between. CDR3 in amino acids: CASGFDYEQYF. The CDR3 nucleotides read TGTGCCAGCGGGTTCGACTACGAGCAGTACTTC.

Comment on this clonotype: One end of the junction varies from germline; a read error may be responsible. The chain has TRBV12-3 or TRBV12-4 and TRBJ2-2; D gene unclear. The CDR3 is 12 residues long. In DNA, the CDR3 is TGTGCCAGCAGCTTAGCAGGCGGGGAGCTGTTTTTT. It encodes CASSLAGGELFF.

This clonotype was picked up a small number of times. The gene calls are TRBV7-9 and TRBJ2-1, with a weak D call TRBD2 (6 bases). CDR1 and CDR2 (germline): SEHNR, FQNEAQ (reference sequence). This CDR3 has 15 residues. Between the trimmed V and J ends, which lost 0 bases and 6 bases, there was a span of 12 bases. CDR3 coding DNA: TGTGCCAGCAGCTTAGCGCCGGGGGAGCGCAATGAGCAGTTCTTC. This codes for CASSLAPGERNEQFF.

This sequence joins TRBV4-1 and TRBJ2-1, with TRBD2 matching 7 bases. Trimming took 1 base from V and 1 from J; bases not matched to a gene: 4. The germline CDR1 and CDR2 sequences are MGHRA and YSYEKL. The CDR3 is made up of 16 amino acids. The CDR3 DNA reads TGCGCCAGCAGCCAAGTCGGCGGGGGTTCCTACAATGAGCAGTTCTTC. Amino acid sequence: CASSQVGGGSYNEQFF.